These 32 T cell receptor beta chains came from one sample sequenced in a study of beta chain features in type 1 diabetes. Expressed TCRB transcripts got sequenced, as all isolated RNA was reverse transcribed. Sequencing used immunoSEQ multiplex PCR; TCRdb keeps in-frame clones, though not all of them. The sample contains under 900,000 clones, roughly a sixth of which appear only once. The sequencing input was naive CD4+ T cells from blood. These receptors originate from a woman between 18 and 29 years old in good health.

The CDR3 nucleotides read TGTGCCAGCAGCTTGTTACAGGCTTACAATGAGCAGTTCTTC. This codes for CASSLLQAYNEQFF. This chain uses TRBV5-4 with TRBJ2-1, with a possible D match to TRBD1 (5 bases). The CDR3 loop spans 14 amino acids. Per germline, CDR1 SGHNT and CDR2 YYREEE (reference sequence). Trimming pared 1 base from V and 4 bases from J, leaving 9 bases between.

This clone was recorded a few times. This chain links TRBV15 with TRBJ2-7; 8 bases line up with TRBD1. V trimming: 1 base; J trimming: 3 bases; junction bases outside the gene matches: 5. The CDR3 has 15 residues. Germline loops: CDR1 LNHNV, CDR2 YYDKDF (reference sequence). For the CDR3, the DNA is TGTGCCACCAGCAGAGGCAGGGGGCTCGGCTACGAGCAGTACTTC. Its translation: CATSRGRGLGYEQYF.

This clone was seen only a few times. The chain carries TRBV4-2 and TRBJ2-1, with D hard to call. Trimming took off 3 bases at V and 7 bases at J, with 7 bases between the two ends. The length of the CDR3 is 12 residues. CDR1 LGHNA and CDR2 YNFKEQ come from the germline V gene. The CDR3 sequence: CASSQDENEQFF. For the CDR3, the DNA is TGTGCCAGCAGCCAGGATGAAAATGAGCAGTTCTTC.

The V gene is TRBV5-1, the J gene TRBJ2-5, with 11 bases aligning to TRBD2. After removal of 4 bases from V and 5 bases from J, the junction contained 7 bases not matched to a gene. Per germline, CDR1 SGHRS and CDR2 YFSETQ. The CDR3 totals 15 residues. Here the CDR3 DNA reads TGCGCCAGCAGCAAGCTACTAGCGGGAGCTGAGACCCAGTACTTC. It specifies CASSKLLAGAETQYF.

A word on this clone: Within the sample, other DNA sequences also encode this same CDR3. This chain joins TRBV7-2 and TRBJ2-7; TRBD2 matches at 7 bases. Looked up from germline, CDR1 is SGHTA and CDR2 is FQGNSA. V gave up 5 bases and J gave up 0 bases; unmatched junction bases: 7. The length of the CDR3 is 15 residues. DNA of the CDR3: TGTGCCAGCAGCCCCAGCGGGACCCTCTCCTACGAGCAGTACTTC. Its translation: CASSPSGTLSYEQYF. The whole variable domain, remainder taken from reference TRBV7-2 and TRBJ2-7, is GAGVSQSPSNKVTEKGKDVELRCDPISGHTALYWYRQSLGQGLEFLIYFQGNSAPDKSGLPSDRFSAERTGGSVSTLTIQRTQQEDSAVYLCASSPSGTLSYEQYFGPGTRLTVT.

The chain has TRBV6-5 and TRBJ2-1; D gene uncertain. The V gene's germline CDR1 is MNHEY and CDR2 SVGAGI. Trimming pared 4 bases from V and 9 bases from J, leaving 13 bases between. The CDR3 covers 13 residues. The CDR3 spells CASSSLTGFEQFF. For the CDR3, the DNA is TGTGCCAGCAGTTCCCTGACTGGCTTTGAGCAGTTCTTC.

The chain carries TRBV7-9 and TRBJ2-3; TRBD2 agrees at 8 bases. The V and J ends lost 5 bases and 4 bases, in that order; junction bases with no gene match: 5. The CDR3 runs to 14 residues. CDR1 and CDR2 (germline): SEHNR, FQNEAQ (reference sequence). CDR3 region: CASSLTSEADTQYF. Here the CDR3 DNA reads TGTGCCAGCAGCCTGACTAGCGAGGCAGATACGCAGTATTTT.

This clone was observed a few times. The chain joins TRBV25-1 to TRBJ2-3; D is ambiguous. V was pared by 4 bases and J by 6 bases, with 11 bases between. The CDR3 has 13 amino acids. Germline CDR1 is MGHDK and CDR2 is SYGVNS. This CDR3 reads CASSASKSDTQYF. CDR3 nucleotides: TGTGCCAGCAGTGCCTCAAAATCTGATACGCAGTATTTT. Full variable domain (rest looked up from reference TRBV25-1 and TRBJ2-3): EADIYQTPRYLVIGTGKKITLECSQTMGHDKMYWYQQDPGMELHLIHYSYGVNSTEKGDLSSESTVSRIRTEHFPLTLESARPSHTSQYLCASSASKSDTQYFGPGTRLTVL.

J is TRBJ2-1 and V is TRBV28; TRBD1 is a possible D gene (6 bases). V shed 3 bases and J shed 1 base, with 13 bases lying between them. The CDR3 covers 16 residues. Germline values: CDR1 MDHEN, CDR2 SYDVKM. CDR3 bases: TGTGCCAGCAGTTTTACAGGGTCGCGATCCTACAATGAGCAGTTCTTC. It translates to CASSFTGSRSYNEQFF. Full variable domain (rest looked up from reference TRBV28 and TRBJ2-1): DVKVTQSSRYLVKRTGEKVFLECVQDMDHENMFWYRQDPGLGLRLIYFSYDVKMKEKGDIPEGYSVSREKKERFSLILESASTNQTSMYLCASSFTGSRSYNEQFFGPGTRLTVL.

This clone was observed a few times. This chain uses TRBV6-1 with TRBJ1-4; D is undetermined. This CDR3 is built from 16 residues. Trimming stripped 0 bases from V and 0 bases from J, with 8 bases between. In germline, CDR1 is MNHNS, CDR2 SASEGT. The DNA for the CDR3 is TGTGCCAGCAGTGAAGCGTTCGGGGCAACTAATGAAAAACTGTTTTTT. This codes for CASSEAFGATNEKLFF.

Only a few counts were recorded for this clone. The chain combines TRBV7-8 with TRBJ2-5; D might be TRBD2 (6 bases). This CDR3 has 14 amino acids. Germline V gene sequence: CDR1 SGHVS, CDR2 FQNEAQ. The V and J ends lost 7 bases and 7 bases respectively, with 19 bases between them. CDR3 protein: CASTVAGNKRTQYF. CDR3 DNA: TGTGCCAGCACCGTCGCGGGGAATAAAAGGACCCAGTACTTC.

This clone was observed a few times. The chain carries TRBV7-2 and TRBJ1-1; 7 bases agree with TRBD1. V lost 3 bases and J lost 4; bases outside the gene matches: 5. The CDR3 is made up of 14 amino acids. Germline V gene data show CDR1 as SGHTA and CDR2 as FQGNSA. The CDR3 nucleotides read TGTGCCAGCAGCTTGGGACAGCTGAGCACTGAAGCTTTCTTT. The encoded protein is CASSLGQLSTEAFF.

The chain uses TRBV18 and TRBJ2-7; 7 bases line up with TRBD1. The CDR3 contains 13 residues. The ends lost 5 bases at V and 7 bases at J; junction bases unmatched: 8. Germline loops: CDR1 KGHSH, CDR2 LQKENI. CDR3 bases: TGTGCCAGCTCAAAGGGGGCGCCGGGAGAGCAGTACTTC. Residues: CASSKGAPGEQYF.

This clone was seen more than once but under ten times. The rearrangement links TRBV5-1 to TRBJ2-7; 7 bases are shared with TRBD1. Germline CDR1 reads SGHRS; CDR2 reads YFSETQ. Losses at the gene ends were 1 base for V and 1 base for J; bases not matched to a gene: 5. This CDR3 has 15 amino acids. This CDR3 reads CASSLTPGQSYEQYF. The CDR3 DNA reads TGCGCCAGCAGCTTGACTCCGGGACAGTCCTACGAGCAGTACTTC. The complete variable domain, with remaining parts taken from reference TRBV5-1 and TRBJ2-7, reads KAGVTQTPRYLIKTRGQQVTLSCSPISGHRSVSWYQQTPGQGLQFLFEYFSETQRNKGNFPGRFSGRQFSNSRSEMNVSTLELGDSALYLCASSLTPGQSYEQYFGPGTRLTVT.

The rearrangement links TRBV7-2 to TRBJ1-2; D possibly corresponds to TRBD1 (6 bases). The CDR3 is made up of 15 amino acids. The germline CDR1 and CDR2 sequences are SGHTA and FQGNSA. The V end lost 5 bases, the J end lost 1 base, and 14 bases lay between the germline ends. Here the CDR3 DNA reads TGTGCCAGCAGCCGGGGACAACAGAATAACTATGGCTACACCTTC. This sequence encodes CASSRGQQNNYGYTF.

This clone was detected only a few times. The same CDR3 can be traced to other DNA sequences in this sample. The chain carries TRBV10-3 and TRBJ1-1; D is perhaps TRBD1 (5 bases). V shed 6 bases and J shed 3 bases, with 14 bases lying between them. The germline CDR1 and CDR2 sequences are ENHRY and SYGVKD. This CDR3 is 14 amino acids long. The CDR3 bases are TGTGCCATCAGCGAGAGGGGTAAGGACACTGAAGCTTTCTTT. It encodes CAISERGKDTEAFF.

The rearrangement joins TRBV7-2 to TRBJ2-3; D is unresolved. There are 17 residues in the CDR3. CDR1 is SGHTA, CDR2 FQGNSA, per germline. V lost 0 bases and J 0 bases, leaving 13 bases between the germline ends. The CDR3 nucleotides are TGTGCCAGCAGCTTAGCACGGCAGTTAGCTAGCACAGATACGCAGTATTTT. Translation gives CASSLARQLASTDTQYF.

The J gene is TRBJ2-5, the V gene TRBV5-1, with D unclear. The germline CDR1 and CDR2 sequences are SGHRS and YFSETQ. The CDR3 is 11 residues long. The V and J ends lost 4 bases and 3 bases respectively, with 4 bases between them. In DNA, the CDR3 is TGCGCCAGCAGCCGAAAAGAGACCCAGTACTTC. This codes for CASSRKETQYF.

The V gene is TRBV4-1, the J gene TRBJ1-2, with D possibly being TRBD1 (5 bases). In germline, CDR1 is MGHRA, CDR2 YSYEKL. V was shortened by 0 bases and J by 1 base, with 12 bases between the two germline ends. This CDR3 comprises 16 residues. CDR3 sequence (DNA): TGCGCCAGCAGCCAAGATAGGAAGGGGCGTAACTATGGCTACACCTTC. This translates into CASSQDRKGRNYGYTF.

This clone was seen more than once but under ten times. The CDR3 loop reads CASSTRTSATFQETQYF. The CDR3 DNA sequence: TGTGCCAGCAGCACCCGGACTAGCGCGACATTCCAAGAGACCCAGTACTTC. The chain couples TRBV11-1 to TRBJ2-5, with TRBD2 matching 9 bases. The CDR3 extends over 17 amino acids. The J segment lost 1 base and the V segment lost 5 bases, leaving 11 bases of the junction unmatched. Germline CDR1 reads SGHAT; CDR2 reads FQDESV (reference sequence).

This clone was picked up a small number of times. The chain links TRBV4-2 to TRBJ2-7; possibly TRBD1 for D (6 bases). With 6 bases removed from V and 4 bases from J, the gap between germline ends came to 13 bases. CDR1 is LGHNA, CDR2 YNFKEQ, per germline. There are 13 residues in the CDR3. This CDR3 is CASRLQGGYEQYF. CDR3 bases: TGTGCCAGCAGACTACAGGGTGGTTACGAGCAGTACTTC.

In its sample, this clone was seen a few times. CDR3 in amino acids: CASSPRPAGGNEQFF. CDR3 sequence (DNA): TGTGCCAGCAGCCCCCGCCCCGCAGGAGGGAATGAGCAGTTCTTC. The rearrangement links TRBV25-1 to TRBJ2-1; weak D call: TRBD2 (6 bases). V gave up 6 bases and J gave up 7 bases, with 19 bases separating them. Germline CDR1 MGHDK, CDR2 SYGVNS. The CDR3 loop spans 15 amino acids.

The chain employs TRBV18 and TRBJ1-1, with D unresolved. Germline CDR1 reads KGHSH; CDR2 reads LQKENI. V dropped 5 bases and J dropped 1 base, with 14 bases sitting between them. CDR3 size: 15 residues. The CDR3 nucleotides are TGTGCCAGCTCATTTACAGAAGAGCAGAACACTGAAGCTTTCTTT. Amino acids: CASSFTEEQNTEAFF.

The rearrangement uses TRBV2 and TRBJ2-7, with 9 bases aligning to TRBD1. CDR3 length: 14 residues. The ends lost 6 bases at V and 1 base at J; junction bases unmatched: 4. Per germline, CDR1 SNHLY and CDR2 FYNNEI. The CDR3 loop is CASSWGTGSYEQYF. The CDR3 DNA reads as TGTGCCAGCAGCTGGGGGACAGGGTCCTACGAGCAGTACTTC.

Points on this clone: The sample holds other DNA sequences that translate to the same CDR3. The DNA of the CDR3 is TGTGCCAGCAGAAGAGACAGTTACAATGAGCAGTTCTTC. Amino acids: CASRRDSYNEQFF. The J gene is TRBJ2-1, the V gene TRBV6-1; weak D call: TRBD1 (5 bases). The CDR3 is made up of 13 amino acids. V lost 6 bases to trimming and J lost 4 bases, with 10 bases between them. Germline loops: CDR1 MNHNS, CDR2 SASEGT.

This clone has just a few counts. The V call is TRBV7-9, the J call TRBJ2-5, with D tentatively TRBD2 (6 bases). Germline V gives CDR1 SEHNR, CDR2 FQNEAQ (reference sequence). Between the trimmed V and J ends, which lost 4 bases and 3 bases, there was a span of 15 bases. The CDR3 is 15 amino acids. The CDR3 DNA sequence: TGTGCCAGCAGCTCCTTTAGCGGAGACGAAGAGACCCAGTACTTC. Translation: CASSSFSGDEETQYF.

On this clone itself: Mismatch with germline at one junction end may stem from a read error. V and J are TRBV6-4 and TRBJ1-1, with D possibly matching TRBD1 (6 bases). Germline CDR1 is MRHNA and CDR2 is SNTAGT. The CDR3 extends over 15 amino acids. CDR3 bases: TGTGCCATCAGTGAGTCAAGGACAGTGAACACTGAAGCTTTCTTT. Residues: CAISESRTVNTEAFF.

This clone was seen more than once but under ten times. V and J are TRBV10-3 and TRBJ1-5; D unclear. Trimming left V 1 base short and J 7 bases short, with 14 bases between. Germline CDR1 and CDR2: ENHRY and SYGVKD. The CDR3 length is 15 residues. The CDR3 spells CAISEFERERQPQHF. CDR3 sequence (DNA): TGTGCCATCAGTGAGTTTGAGAGGGAACGCCAGCCCCAGCATTTT.

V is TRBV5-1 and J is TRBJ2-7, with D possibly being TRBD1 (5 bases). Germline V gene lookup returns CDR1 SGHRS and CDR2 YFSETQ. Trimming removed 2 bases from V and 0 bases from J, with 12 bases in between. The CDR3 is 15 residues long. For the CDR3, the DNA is TGCGCCAGCAGCTTTGGGCAGGGTGGCTCCTACGAGCAGTACTTC. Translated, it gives CASSFGQGGSYEQYF.

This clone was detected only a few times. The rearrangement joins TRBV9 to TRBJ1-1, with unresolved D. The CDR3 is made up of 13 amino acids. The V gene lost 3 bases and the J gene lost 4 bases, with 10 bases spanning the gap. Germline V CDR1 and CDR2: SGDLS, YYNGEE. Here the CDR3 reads CASSATSGTEAFF. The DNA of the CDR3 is TGTGCCAGCAGCGCCACGTCGGGCACTGAAGCTTTCTTT.

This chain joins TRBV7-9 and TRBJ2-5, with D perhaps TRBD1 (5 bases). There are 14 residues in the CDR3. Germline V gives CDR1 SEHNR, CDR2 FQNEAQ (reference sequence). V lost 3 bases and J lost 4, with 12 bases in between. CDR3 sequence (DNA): TGTGCCAGCAGCTTTGAAGACAGAGCAGAGACCCAGTACTTC. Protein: CASSFEDRAETQYF.

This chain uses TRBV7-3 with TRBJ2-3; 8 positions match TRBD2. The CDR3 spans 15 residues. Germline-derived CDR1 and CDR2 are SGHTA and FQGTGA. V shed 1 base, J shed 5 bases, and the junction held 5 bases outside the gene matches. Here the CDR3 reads CASSLIAGGLDTQYF. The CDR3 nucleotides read TGTGCCAGCAGCTTAATTGCGGGAGGCCTAGATACGCAGTATTTT.